These 4 T cell receptor beta chains share one sample of origin, sequenced in a study of identical twins. MiXCR was run by TCRdb on the 5' RACE reads, yielding one entry per CDR3 protein. Among under 450,000 distinct CDR3 sequences listed, around 18% were seen once. The sequenced sample consisted of naive T cells sorted from blood. The receptor source for this set is a man in his forties or fifties in good health.

In this sample, this clonotype turned up a few times. The chain couples TRBV10-3 to TRBJ2-7, with D possibly being TRBD2 (7 bases). CDR1 and CDR2 (germline): ENHRY, SYGVKD. The CDR3 consists of 15 residues. The V gene lost 4 bases and the J gene lost 0 bases, with 13 bases spanning the gap. DNA for the CDR3: TGTGCCATCAGTGCGGGGGGCGGGAGCTCCTACGAGCAGTACTTC. Its protein product is CAISAGGGSSYEQYF.

V usage is TRBV20-1 and J usage is TRBJ2-1; D gene unclear. V lost 1 base and J 0 bases, leaving 16 bases between the germline ends. The CDR3 extends over 17 amino acids. The germline CDR1 and CDR2 sequences are DFQATT and SNEGSKA (reference sequence). This CDR3 is CSARVSFPARSYNEQFF. As DNA, the CDR3 is TGCAGTGCTAGAGTATCGTTTCCAGCGCGCTCCTACAATGAGCAGTTCTTC.

This clonotype was seen many times. The chain has TRBV3-1 and TRBJ1-1; D unclear. V was cut by 0 bases and J by 1 base, with 9 bases left in between. There are 15 residues in the CDR3. Germline V gene sequence: CDR1 LGHDT, CDR2 YNNKEL (reference sequence). As DNA, the CDR3 is TGTGCCAGCAGCCAAGATCGGGCAGCGAACACTGAAGCTTTCTTT. It codes for CASSQDRAANTEAFF.

In its sample, this clonotype was seen a few times. CDR3 sequence: CASSLARDTSYEQYF. Here the CDR3 DNA reads TGTGCCAGCAGCTTAGCCCGAGACACCTCCTACGAGCAGTACTTC. The rearrangement links TRBV11-2 to TRBJ2-7; D is undetermined. The length of the CDR3 is 15 residues. V gave up 1 base and J gave up 0 bases, with 10 bases separating them. CDR1 is SGHAT, CDR2 FQNNGV, per germline.